The entry below describes one TCR beta chain. The antigen is unknown. TCRdb re-called the 5' RACE reads through MiXCR, storing one row per CDR3 protein. This table holds just over 300,000 distinct CDR3 sequences, approximately 20% found once. This sample is drawn from a study of T-cell memory formation after mild COVID-19. Points from the study as a whole: Clones which contracted sat mainly in CM and EM if CD4+, and in EMRA if CD8+.

The V and J ends lost 3 bases and 6 bases, in that order; junction bases with no gene match: 10. Germline V gives CDR1 MNHEY, CDR2 SMNVEV (reference sequence). The CDR3 is 17 residues long. The TCR originated in a man between 18 and 35 years old who had mild COVID-19 (a few samples of this study predate the infection). Cell type and time point are not known. This chain joins TRBV27 and TRBJ2-3; 12 nucleotides align to TRBD2. Sequences were obtained from PBMCs or a T cell subset sorted from them (not recorded which). Here the CDR3 reads CASSLIETSGGQDTQYF. The CDR3 bases are TGTGCCAGCAGTTTGATAGAGACTAGCGGGGGACAGGATACGCAGTATTTT.